This passage covers 4 T cell receptor beta chains from one sample sequenced in a study of blood T cell repertoires in COVID-19. Libraries were prepared by immunoSEQ multiplex PCR; TCRdb keeps only in-frame clonotypes and omits some of them. The profile shows tens of thousands of clones, around 86% of them singletons. Material: peripheral blood. The receptors shown here come from a young man with acute or convalescent COVID-19.

The CDR3 coding sequence is TGCGCCAGCAGCTTGGGGGGCGGGGAGAACACTGAAGCTTTCTTT. Translated, it gives CASSLGGGENTEAFF. The V and J genes are TRBV5-1 and TRBJ1-1; TRBD1 might be the D (5 bases). This CDR3 spans 15 amino acids. V was trimmed by 0 bases and J by 1 base, leaving 10 bases between them. From germline, CDR1 is SGHRS and CDR2 YFSETQ. The full variable domain, in which reference TRBV5-1 and TRBJ1-1 provide the parts outside the CDR3, is KAGVTQTPRYLIKTRGQQVTLSCSPISGHRSVSWYQQTPGQGLQFLFEYFSETQRNKGNFPGRFSGRQFSNSRSEMNVSTLELGDSALYLCASSLGGGENTEAFFGQGTRLTVV.

The chain recombines TRBV11-2 with TRBJ1-1; tentatively, D is TRBD1 (6 bases). The germline V gene encodes CDR1 SGHAT and CDR2 FQNNGV. CDR3 length equals 15 residues. V was cut by 4 bases and J by 0 bases, with 12 bases left in between. The CDR3 sequence is CASSSGQGLNTEAFF. Here the CDR3 DNA reads TGTGCCAGCAGCTCGGGACAAGGGTTGAACACTGAAGCTTTCTTT.

The CDR3 reads CAWSGTWTGLNTEAFF. CDR3 DNA: TGTGCCTGGAGTGGGACGTGGACAGGACTGAACACTGAAGCTTTCTTT. V gene TRBV30 combines with J gene TRBJ1-1; TRBD1 matches at 7 bases. The CDR3 is made up of 16 amino acids. Germline values: CDR1 GTSNPN, CDR2 SVGIG (reference sequence). V shed 1 base, J shed 0 bases, and the junction held 8 bases outside the gene matches.

The chain employs TRBV28 and TRBJ2-1; 9 bases are shared with TRBD2. CDR3 size: 16 residues. Per germline, CDR1 MDHEN and CDR2 SYDVKM. The J segment lost 0 bases and the V segment lost 3 bases, leaving 3 bases of the junction unmatched. CDR3 in amino acids: CASSFRTSVSYNEQFF. The CDR3 DNA sequence: TGTGCCAGCAGTTTTCGGACTAGCGTCTCCTACAATGAGCAGTTCTTC.